This T cell receptor (beta chain) was sequenced during a study of cytomegalovirus exposure and HLA in healthy donors. Details on this clone: No antigen is known for it.

The ends were cut back, 6 bases at V and 0 bases at J, with 15 bases in the middle. Germline V gene lookup returns CDR1 MDHEN and CDR2 SYDVKM. This CDR3 is 16 amino acids long. The study, taken as a whole, reports: Presence/absence analyses assumed roughly uniform sequencing depth across donors, which may not hold. Published work reported that the classifier diagnosed cytomegalovirus status with high specificity and sensitivity. Reports state that TCR beta sequences accurately predicted most subjects' HLA-A and HLA-B alleles.

Use of 60 Vbeta and 13 Jbeta primers characterized the PCR. Produced via immunoSEQ multiplex PCR; TCRdb's table is partial and in-frame only. The top ten hold 5.5% to 7.5% of the sample, which has around 180,000 clones, under 90% seen once. The TCR originated in a man aged 25 to 40 in good health and CMV-seropositive. The chain employs TRBV28 and TRBJ1-3; D is unresolved. The specimen sequenced was PBMCs. CDR3 sequence: CASRTIVGASGNTIYF. The DNA of the CDR3 is TGTGCCAGCAGAACTATTGTGGGTGCCTCTGGAAACACCATATATTTT. Supplemented by reference TRBV28 and TRBJ1-3, the full variable domain reads DVKVTQSSRYLVKRTGEKVFLECVQDMDHENMFWYRQDPGLGLRLIYFSYDVKMKEKGDIPEGYSVSREKKERFSLILESASTNQTSMYLCASRTIVGASGNTIYFGEGSWLTVV.